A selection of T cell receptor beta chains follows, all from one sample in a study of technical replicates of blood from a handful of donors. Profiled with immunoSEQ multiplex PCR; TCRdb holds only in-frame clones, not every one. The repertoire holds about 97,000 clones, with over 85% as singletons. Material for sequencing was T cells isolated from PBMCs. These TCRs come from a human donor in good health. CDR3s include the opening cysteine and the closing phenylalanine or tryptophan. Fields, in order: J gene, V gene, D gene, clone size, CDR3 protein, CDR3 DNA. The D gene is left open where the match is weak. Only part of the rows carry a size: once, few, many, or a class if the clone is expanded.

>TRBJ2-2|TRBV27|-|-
CASSLLVSGELFF
TGTGCCAGCAGTCTACTAGTATCCGGGGAGCTGTTTTTT
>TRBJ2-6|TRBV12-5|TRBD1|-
CASGFGTADSGANVLTF
TGTGCTAGTGGTTTCGGGACAGCCGACTCTGGGGCCAACGTCCTGACTTTC
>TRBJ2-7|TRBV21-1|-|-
CASSGLKDYEQYF
TGTGCCAGCAGTGGGCTAAAGGATTACGAGCAGTACTTC
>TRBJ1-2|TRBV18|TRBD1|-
CASSPQGQGLGYTF
TGTGCCAGCTCACCTCAGGGACAGGGTCTCGGCTACACCTTC
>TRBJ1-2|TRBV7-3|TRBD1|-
CASSPTTGAAFGGYTF
TGTGCCAGCAGCCCCACGACAGGGGCCGCTTTTGGAGGCTACACCTTC
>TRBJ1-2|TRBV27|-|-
CATSPTGTALYGYTF
TGTGCCACCTCGCCCACAGGAACAGCTCTTTATGGCTACACCTTC
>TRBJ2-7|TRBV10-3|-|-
CASGEGIDDEQYF
TGTGCCAGCGGGGAAGGCATCGACGACGAGCAGTACTTC
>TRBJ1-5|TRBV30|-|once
CAWSVSPSDQPQHF
TGTGCCTGGAGTGTATCCCCAAGCGATCAGCCCCAGCATTTT
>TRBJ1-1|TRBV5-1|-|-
CASSFGGPMNTEAFF
TGCGCCAGCAGCTTTGGAGGGCCTATGAACACTGAAGCTTTCTTT
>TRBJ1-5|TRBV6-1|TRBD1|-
CASSDRTGSNQPQHF
TGTGCCAGCAGTGATAGGACAGGGTCCAATCAGCCCCAGCATTTT
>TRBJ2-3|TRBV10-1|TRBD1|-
CASSEGTGHTDTQYF
TGCGCCAGCAGTGAGGGGACAGGGCACACAGATACGCAGTATTTT
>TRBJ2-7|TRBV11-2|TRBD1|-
CASSPDRDRGPGAQYF
TGTGCCAGCAGTCCGGACCGGGACAGGGGGCCGGGTGCGCAGTACTTC